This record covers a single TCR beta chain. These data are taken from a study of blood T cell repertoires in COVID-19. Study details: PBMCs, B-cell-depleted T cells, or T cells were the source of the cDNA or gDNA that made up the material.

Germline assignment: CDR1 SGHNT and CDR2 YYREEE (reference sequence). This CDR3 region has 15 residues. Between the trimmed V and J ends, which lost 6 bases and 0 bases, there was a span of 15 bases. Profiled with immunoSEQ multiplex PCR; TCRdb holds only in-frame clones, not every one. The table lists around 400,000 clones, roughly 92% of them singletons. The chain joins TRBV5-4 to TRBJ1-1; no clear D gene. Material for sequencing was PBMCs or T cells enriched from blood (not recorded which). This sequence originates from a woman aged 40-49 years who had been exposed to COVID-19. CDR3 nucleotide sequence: TGTGCCAGCATCCCGGCCGGCAGGCTGAACACTGAAGCTTTCTTT. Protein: CASIPAGRLNTEAFF.